This T cell receptor (beta chain) was obtained from a study of blood T cell repertoires in COVID-19. Overall study context: In Cohort 3, a recovered donor had either two negative PCRs, clearance, or symptom resolution.

Living in 24 US areas, the participants were between roughly 18 and 90 years of age. In the authors' methods: Estimates of nucleated cell counts were drawn from the amplification of reference gene primers. Method: immunoSEQ multiplex PCR; TCRdb's copy keeps in-frame clones and lacks some. The V and J calls and clone size are taken from that table; D and trimming were inferred from the DNA. The data contain a few hundred thousand clones, more than 70% of them singletons. In its sample, this clone was seen once. Sequenced sample: PBMCs or T cells enriched from blood (not recorded which). The source of this sequence is an older woman in a cohort exposed to, infected with or recovered from COVID-19 (not recorded which).

This chain's CDR3 is CATIRRQASYGYTF. In nucleotides, the CDR3 is TGTGCCACCATCCGACGACAGGCGTCCTATGGCTACACCTTC. The chain combines TRBV24-1 with TRBJ1-2, with D perhaps matching TRBD1 (6 bases). The CDR3 is 14 residues long. Germline lookup yields CDR1 KGHDR and CDR2 SFDVKD. V lost 8 bases and J lost 4, with 16 bases in between.